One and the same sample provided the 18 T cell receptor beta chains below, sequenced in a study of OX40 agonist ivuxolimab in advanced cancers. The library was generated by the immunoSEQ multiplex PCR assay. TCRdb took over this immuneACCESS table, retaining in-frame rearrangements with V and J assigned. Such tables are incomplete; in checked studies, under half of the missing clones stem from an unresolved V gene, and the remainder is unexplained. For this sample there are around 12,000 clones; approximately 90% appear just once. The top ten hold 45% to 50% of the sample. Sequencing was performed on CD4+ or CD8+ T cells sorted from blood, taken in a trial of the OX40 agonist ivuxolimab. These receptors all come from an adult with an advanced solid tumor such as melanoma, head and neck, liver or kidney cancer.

In DNA form, the CDR3 reads TGTGCCAGCAGCGCCTGGACGGGCGGCTACACCTTC. It specifies CASSAWTGGYTF. This chain links TRBV9 with TRBJ1-2, with D uncertain. The CDR3 runs to 12 residues. The germline V gene has CDR1 SGDLS and CDR2 YYNGEE. Trimming took off 3 bases at V and 8 bases at J, with 11 bases between the two ends. The entire variable domain, with the rest obtained from reference TRBV9 and TRBJ1-2, is as follows: DSGVTQTPKHLITATGQRVTLRCSPRSGDLSVYWYQQSLDQGLQFLIQYYNGEERAKGNILERFSAQQFPDLHSELNLSSLELGDSALYFCASSAWTGGYTFGSGTRLTVV.

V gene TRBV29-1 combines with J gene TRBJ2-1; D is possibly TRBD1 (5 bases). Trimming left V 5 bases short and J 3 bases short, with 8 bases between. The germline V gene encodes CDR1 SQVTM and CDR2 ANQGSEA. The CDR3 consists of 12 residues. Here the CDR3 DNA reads TGCAGCGTTCTCCAGGGCTACAATGAGCAGTTCTTC. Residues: CSVLQGYNEQFF.

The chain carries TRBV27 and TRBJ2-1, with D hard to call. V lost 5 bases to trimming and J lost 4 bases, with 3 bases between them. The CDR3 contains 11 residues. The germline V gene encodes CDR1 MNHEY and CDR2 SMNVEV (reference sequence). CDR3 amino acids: CASSQYNEQFF. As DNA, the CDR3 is TGTGCCAGCAGTCAGTACAATGAGCAGTTCTTC.

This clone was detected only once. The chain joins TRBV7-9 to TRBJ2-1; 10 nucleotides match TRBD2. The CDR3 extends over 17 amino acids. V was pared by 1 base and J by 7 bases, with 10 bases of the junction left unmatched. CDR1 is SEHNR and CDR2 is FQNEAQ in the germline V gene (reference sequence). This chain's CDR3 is CASSLVVTSGTGNEQFF. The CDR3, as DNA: TGTGCCAGCAGCTTAGTGGTAACTAGCGGGACTGGTAATGAGCAGTTCTTC. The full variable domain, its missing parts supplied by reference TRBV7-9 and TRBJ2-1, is DTGVSQNPRHKITKRGQNVTFRCDPISEHNRLYWYRQTLGQGPEFLTYFQNEAQLEKSRLLSDRFSAERPKGSFSTLEIQRTEQGDSAMYLCASSLVVTSGTGNEQFFGPGTRLTVL.

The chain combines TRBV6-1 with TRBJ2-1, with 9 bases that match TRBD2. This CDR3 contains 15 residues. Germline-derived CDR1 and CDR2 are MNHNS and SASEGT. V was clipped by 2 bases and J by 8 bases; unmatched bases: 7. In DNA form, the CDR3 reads TGTGCCAGCAGTGAACTTAGCGGGAGCCTACATGAGCAGTTCTTC. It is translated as CASSELSGSLHEQFF.

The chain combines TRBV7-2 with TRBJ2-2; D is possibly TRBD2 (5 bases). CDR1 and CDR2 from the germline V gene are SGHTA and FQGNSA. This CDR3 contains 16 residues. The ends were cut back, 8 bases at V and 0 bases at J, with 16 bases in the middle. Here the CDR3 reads CASSLRRVANTGELFF. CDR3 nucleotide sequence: TGTGCCAGCTCCTTAAGGCGGGTAGCGAACACCGGGGAGCTGTTTTTT.

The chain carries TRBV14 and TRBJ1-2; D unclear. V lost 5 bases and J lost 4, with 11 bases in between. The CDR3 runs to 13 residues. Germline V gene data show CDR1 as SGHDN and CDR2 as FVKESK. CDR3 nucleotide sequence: TGTGCCAGCAGCTCAAGCGGAGGCTATGGCTACACCTTC. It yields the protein CASSSSGGYGYTF.

The CDR3 region has the DNA TGTGCCAGCAGTTCAAGACAGGGTGAGCAGCCCCAGCATTTT. The encoded protein is CASSSRQGEQPQHF. The gene calls are TRBV28 and TRBJ1-5, with TRBD1 identical over 7 bases. The CDR3 covers 14 residues. Losses at the gene ends were 4 bases for V and 7 bases for J; bases not matched to a gene: 7. CDR1 and CDR2 (germline): MDHEN, SYDVKM. Looking up the rest from reference TRBV28 and TRBJ1-5 gives the full variable domain: DVKVTQSSRYLVKRTGEKVFLECVQDMDHENMFWYRQDPGLGLRLIYFSYDVKMKEKGDIPEGYSVSREKKERFSLILESASTNQTSMYLCASSSRQGEQPQHFGDGTRLSIL.

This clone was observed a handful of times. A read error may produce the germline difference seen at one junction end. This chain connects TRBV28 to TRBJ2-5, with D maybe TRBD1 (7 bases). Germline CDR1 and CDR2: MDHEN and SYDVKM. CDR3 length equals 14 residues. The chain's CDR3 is CASSPTGTQATQYF. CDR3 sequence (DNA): TGTGCCAGCAGCCCGACAGGGACTCAAGCGACCCAGTACTTC.

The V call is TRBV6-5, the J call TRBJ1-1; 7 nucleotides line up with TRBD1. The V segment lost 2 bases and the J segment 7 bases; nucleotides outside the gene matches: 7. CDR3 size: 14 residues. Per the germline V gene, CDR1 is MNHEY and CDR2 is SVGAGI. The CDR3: CASSYARDRVEAFF. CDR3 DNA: TGTGCCAGCAGTTACGCCCGGGACAGAGTTGAAGCTTTCTTT.

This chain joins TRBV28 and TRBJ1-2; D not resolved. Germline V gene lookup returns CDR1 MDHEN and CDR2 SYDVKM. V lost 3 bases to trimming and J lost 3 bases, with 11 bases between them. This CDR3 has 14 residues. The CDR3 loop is CASSLKGRDYGYTF. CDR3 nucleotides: TGTGCCAGCAGTTTGAAAGGGAGGGACTATGGCTACACCTTC.

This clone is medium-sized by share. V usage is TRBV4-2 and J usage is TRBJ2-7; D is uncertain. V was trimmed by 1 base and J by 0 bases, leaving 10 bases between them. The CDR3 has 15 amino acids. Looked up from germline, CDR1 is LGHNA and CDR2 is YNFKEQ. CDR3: CASSQGSASSYEQYF. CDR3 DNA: TGTGCCAGCAGCCAAGGATCAGCCAGCTCCTACGAGCAGTACTTC.

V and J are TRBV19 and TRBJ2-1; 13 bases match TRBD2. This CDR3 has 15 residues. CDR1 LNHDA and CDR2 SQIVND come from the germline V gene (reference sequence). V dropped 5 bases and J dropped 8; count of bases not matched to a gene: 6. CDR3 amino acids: CASSLLAGGFHEQFF. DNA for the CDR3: TGTGCCAGTAGTTTACTAGCGGGAGGGTTCCATGAGCAGTTCTTC.

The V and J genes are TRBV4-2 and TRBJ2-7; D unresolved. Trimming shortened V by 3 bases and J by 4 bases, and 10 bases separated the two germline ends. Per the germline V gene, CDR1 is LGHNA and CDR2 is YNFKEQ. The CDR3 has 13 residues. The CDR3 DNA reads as TGTGCCAGCAGCCATGGGCAATTTTACGAGCAGTACTTC. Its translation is CASSHGQFYEQYF.

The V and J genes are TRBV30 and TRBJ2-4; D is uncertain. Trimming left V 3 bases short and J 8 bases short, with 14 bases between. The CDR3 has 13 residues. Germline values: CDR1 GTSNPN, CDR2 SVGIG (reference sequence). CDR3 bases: TGTGCCTGGAGAGGTAGCAGGTGGGACATTCAGTACTTC. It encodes CAWRGSRWDIQYF.

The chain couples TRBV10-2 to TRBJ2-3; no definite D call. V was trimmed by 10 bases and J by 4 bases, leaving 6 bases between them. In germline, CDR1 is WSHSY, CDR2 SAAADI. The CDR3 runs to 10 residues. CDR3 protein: CATNSDTQYF. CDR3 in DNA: TGCGCCACGAATTCAGATACGCAGTATTTT.

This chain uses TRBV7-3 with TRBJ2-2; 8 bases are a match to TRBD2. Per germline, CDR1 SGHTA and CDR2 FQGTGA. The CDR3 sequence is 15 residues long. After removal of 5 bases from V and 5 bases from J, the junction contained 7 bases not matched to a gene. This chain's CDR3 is CASSPVASGTGELFF. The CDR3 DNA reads TGTGCCAGCAGCCCGGTCGCTAGCGGGACCGGGGAGCTGTTTTTT.

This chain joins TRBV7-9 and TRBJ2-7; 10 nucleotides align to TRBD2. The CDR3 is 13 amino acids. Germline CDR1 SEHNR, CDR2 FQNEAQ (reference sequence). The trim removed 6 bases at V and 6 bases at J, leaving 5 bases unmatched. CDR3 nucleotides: TGTGCCAGCAGTGGGACTAGCGTTGGCGAGCAGTACTTC. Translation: CASSGTSVGEQYF.